Shown below are 15 T cell receptor beta chains from a single sample sequenced in a study of chemoradiotherapy in HPV16-positive cancers. The protocol was immunoSEQ multiplex PCR, while the TCRdb copy is restricted to in-frame clones and leaves out a portion. Of several thousand clones listed, 81% are singletons. This specimen was tumor tissue, taken from a patient who underwent chemoradiotherapy. The receptors were sampled from a human donor with HPV-associated anogenital cancer.

The chain's CDR3 is CASSDRGGANVLTF. CDR3 in DNA: TGTGCCAGCAGTGACAGGGGTGGGGCCAACGTCCTGACTTTC. This chain joins TRBV6-4 and TRBJ2-6, with D perhaps TRBD1 (5 bases). The CDR3 runs to 14 residues. The germline V gene has CDR1 MRHNA and CDR2 SNTAGT. With 2 bases removed from V and 3 bases from J, the gap between germline ends came to 5 bases.

The chain is built from TRBV19 and TRBJ1-4, with unresolved D. V gave up 4 bases and J gave up 2 bases, with 14 bases separating them. The CDR3 runs 16 residues. The germline V gene has CDR1 LNHDA and CDR2 SQIVND (reference sequence). Written as DNA, the CDR3 is TGTGCCAGTAGTACTGTTACGGAAGGGACTAATGAAAAACTGTTTTTT. Its protein is CASSTVTEGTNEKLFF.

This rearrangement joins TRBV11-3 to TRBJ2-7; D is perhaps TRBD1 (6 bases). Germline V CDR1 and CDR2: SGHNT, YENEEA. This CDR3 contains 16 residues. The V end was cut by 5 bases, the J end by 0 bases, with 17 bases between. CDR3 protein: CASSAIARTASYEQYF. The CDR3 DNA reads as TGTGCCAGCAGCGCGATAGCCCGGACAGCCTCCTACGAGCAGTACTTC.

The V call is TRBV5-1, the J call TRBJ2-3; 7 bases are shared with TRBD2. The junction had 10 bases not matched to a gene; V was cut back by 5 bases and J by 4 bases. From germline, CDR1 is SGHRS and CDR2 YFSETQ. This CDR3 comprises 15 residues. The CDR3 nucleotides read TGCGCCAGCAGAGTGGGACTAATGGGATCAGATACGCAGTATTTT. Protein product: CASRVGLMGSDTQYF.

In DNA, the CDR3 is TGTGCCAGCAGAGCCCCGGGGGGGCGGGCCCAGTACTTC. This translates into CASRAPGGRAQYF. The chain has TRBV6-5 and TRBJ2-5; 8 nucleotides match TRBD2. V was clipped by 6 bases and J by 9 bases; unmatched bases: 9. The V gene's germline CDR1 is MNHEY and CDR2 SVGAGI. The length of the CDR3 is 13 residues.

This sequence joins TRBV6-4 and TRBJ2-3, with D maybe TRBD2 (6 bases). V was clipped by 6 bases and J by 2 bases, with 15 bases between them. This CDR3 has 15 residues. CDR1 MRHNA and CDR2 SNTAGT come from the germline V gene. CDR3 protein: CASSDGDSYTDTQYF. CDR3 coding DNA: TGTGCCAGCAGCGATGGGGACTCCTACACAGATACGCAGTATTTT.

The V gene is TRBV15, the J gene TRBJ2-2, with unresolved D. Trimming took 0 bases from V and 3 from J, leaving 8 bases between them. This CDR3 comprises 15 residues. Germline V gives CDR1 LNHNV, CDR2 YYDKDF (reference sequence). The CDR3 coding sequence is TGTGCCACCAGCAGAGATAATCTGGACACCGGGGAGCTGTTTTTT. Translating it yields CATSRDNLDTGELFF.

The chain employs TRBV2 and TRBJ2-3, with D possibly being TRBD2 (5 bases). Germline V gene lookup returns CDR1 SNHLY and CDR2 FYNNEI. V was trimmed by 7 bases and J by 0 bases, leaving 11 bases between them. The CDR3 is made up of 14 amino acids. In DNA form, the CDR3 reads TGTGCCAGCACACTGGAGGCTAGCACAGATACGCAGTATTTT. Translated, it gives CASTLEASTDTQYF. The full variable domain, its missing parts supplied by reference TRBV2 and TRBJ2-3, is EPEVTQTPSHQVTQMGQEVILRCVPISNHLYFYWYRQILGQKVEFLVSFYNNEISEKSEIFDDQFSVERPDGSNFTLKIRSTKLEDSAMYFCASTLEASTDTQYFGPGTRLTVL.

The chain links TRBV7-8 to TRBJ1-5; 8 bases line up with TRBD1. The germline CDR1 and CDR2 sequences are SGHVS and FQNEAQ. The CDR3 spans 15 residues. V gave up 1 base and J gave up 9 bases; unmatched junction bases: 8. The CDR3 DNA is TGTGCCAGCAGCTTAGGGGACAGGATGATCACGCCCCAGCATTTT. Translating it yields CASSLGDRMITPQHF.

This clone was seen just once. V gene TRBV9 combines with J gene TRBJ2-3, with 8 bases aligning to TRBD2. Unmatched junction bases numbered 2, after V lost 0 bases and J lost 2 bases. The CDR3 has 15 residues. The germline V gene encodes CDR1 SGDLS and CDR2 YYNGEE. CDR3 nucleotides: TGTGCCAGCAGCGTAGCGGGGGGGCACACAGATACGCAGTATTTT. Encoded protein: CASSVAGGHTDTQYF. Full variable domain (outside the CDR3, taken from reference TRBV9 and TRBJ2-3): DSGVTQTPKHLITATGQRVTLRCSPRSGDLSVYWYQQSLDQGLQFLIQYYNGEERAKGNILERFSAQQFPDLHSELNLSSLELGDSALYFCASSVAGGHTDTQYFGPGTRLTVL.

The genes are TRBV5-4 and TRBJ1-2; D may be TRBD1 (5 bases). CDR3 size: 13 residues. Trimming removed 7 bases from V and 5 bases from J, with 15 bases in between. Germline CDR1 SGHNT, CDR2 YYREEE (reference sequence). The CDR3, as DNA: TGTGCCAGCCAGGGCGGGGTAGATTATGGCTACACCTTC. Its translation is CASQGGVDYGYTF.

The rearrangement uses TRBV14 and TRBJ2-5; 7 bases agree with TRBD2. CDR3 length equals 16 residues. V lost 4 bases, J lost 2 bases, and 10 bases stayed unmatched. The germline gives CDR1 SGHDN, CDR2 FVKESK. The CDR3 spells CASSPLRTGGQETQYF. Here the CDR3 DNA reads TGTGCCAGCAGCCCCTTGCGGACGGGAGGTCAAGAGACCCAGTACTTC.

V and J are TRBV12-2 and TRBJ2-7; TRBD2, the D gene given by the table, was not confirmed from the DNA. TRBV12-2 represents a pseudogene. CDR3 length: 18 residues. CDR3 loop: CASRLLDRSPSGGHEQYF. The CDR3 nucleotides read TGTGCAAGTCGCTTATTGGATCGAAGCCCGTCCGGCGGCCACGAGCAGTACTTC.

CDR3 residues: CASSSGLAGSTGELFF. The CDR3 DNA reads as TGTGCCAGCAGCTCCGGACTAGCGGGAAGCACCGGGGAGCTGTTTTTT. The V and J genes are TRBV9 and TRBJ2-2; 12 bases are shared with TRBD2. V shed 4 bases and J 4 bases; nucleotides not matched to a gene: 5. This CDR3 spans 16 amino acids. The germline V gene encodes CDR1 SGDLS and CDR2 YYNGEE.

The chain uses TRBV18 and TRBJ2-5; D gene unclear. Trimming removed 2 bases from V and 4 bases from J, with 8 bases in between. Germline loops: CDR1 KGHSH, CDR2 LQKENI. The CDR3 is 13 amino acids. The CDR3 DNA reads TGTGCCAGCTCACCAGGGTTGAGAGAGACCCAGTACTTC. Its translation: CASSPGLRETQYF.